This T cell receptor (beta chain) was identified during a study of regulatory T cells in long-lasting Graves disease. The time point was: newly diagnosed GD, antithyroid drugs for less than 3 months. The TCR library was prepared using RNA isolated from PBMCs. Arm-PCR of CDR3 regions with iRepertoire HTBI primers generated TCR beta libraries. TCRdb analysed the multiplex PCR reads with MiXCR anew, one entry per CDR3 protein. In the table there are approximately 540,000 distinct CDR3 sequences, around 12% of which are singletons. Germline loops: CDR1 LNHDA, CDR2 SQIVND (reference sequence). The CDR3 extends over 15 amino acids. V was clipped by 5 bases and J by 0 bases, with 11 bases between them. This sample was shared with a second study, whose subject was T cells in Graves' hyperthyroidism and ophthalmopathy.

This TCR derives from a woman in her 30s with Graves disease. The chain is built from TRBV19 and TRBJ2-1; D remains ambiguous. Here the sequenced sample was peripheral blood mononuclear cells (PBMCs), taken at new diagnosis, from a patient treated with antithyroid drugs. The CDR3, as DNA: TGTGCCAGTAGTCCCTCCGATGCCTCCTACAATGAGCAGTTCTTC. Translating it yields CASSPSDASYNEQFF.